This record concerns one TCR beta chain sequence. What it recognizes is unknown. The record originates from a study of cytomegalovirus exposure and HLA in healthy donors. Study-wide points: The authors listed 150 or so TCR beta chains as cytomegalovirus-associated. Confirmation was obtained in vitro that a few CMV-associated chains are specific for CMV antigens.

The germline V and J ends were trimmed by 4 bases and 0 bases, with 7 bases remaining between them. This CDR3 comprises 13 residues. Per the germline V gene, CDR1 is SEHNR and CDR2 is FQNEAQ (reference sequence). Profiled with immunoSEQ multiplex PCR; TCRdb holds only in-frame clones, not every one. Of about 240,000 clones in the sample, around 85% were seen once. The TCR comes from a woman aged 30 to 39 in good health and CMV-seropositive. The chain has TRBV7-9 and TRBJ2-7; D is ambiguous. Sequenced input: PBMCs. The CDR3 DNA reads TGTGCCAGCAGCTCTCGCAGCTCCTACGAGCAGTACTTC. Its translation is CASSSRSSYEQYF.